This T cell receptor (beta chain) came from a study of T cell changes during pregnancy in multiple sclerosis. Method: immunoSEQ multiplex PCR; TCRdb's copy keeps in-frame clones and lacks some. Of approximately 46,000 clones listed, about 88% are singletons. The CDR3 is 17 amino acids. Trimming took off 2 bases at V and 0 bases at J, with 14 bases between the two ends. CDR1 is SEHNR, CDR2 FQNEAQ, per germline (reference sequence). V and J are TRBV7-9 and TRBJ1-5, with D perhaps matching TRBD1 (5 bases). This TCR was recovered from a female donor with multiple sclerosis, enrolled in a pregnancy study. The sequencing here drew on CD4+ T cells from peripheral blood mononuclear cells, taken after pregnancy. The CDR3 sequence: CASSLRGRPNSNQPQHF. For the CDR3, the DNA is TGTGCCAGCAGCTTAAGGGGCAGGCCTAATAGCAATCAGCCCCAGCATTTT.